This T cell receptor beta chain was identified during a study of blood T cells in healthy people across ages. It was with a sample-barcoded 5' primer and a J-beta primer mix that a second PCR of about 6 to 12 cycles was run. A single record per CDR3 protein comes from TCRdb applying MiXCR to the 5' RACE reads. This sample has about 640,000 distinct CDR3 sequences, with 45% to 65% found just once. Study-wide points: Aged donors had fewer naive CD4+ cells and lower diversity than long-lived donors.

CDR3 size: 15 residues. The V gene end was trimmed by 7 bases and the J gene end by 5 bases; junction bases not matched to a gene: 13. Germline V gene sequence: CDR1 MNHNY, CDR2 SVGAGI (reference sequence). To note about this clonotype: Its antigen is unidentified.

Sequencing was performed on blood. The chain recombines TRBV6-6 with TRBJ2-5; TRBD1 matches 7 bases. This receptor was identified in a man between 60 and 75 years old in good health. The CDR3 bases are TGTGCCAGCAATGGGGGCCACAGGGGACAGGAGACCCAGTACTTC. Its translation is CASNGGHRGQETQYF.